The 17 T cell receptor beta chains presented below share a single source sample, sequenced in a study of read filtering for tumor transcriptome and immune sequencing. The library was built from around 380 ng RNA with molecular barcoded adaptors for alpha/delta and beta/gamma chains. TCRdb passed the reads through MiXCR, listing each CDR3 protein once. The repertoire has approximately 24,000 distinct CDR3 sequences, 20% to 25% of them found once; the top ten carry about 50%. Sequenced material: a population of CD138-negative cells sorted from bone marrow. All receptors come from a donor over 35 with multiple myeloma.

For this clonotype: Here the CDR3 omits its conserved ending phenylalanine or tryptophan, so a read error is the likely source. V gene TRBV6-6 combines with J gene TRBJ2-1; 8 positions agree with TRBD1. Germline-derived CDR1 and CDR2 are MNHNY and SVGAGI (reference sequence). The CDR3 loop spans 16 amino acids. With 2 bases clipped from V and 7 bases from J, the junction kept 10 bases outside the gene matches. The CDR3 spells CASSYLGQGAENEQFL. As DNA, the CDR3 is TGTGCCAGCAGTTACCTCGGTCAGGGGGCCGAAAATGAGCAGTTCCTC.

In its sample, this clonotype was seen many times. The chain uses TRBV20-1 and TRBJ2-7; no clear D gene. The CDR3 length is 12 residues. Deletions cut 1 base from V and 2 bases from J, with 6 bases between. CDR1 and CDR2 (germline): DFQATT, SNEGSKA (reference sequence). The DNA for the CDR3 is TGCAGTGCTAGAGTAGGTCCCTACGAGCAGTACTTC. It codes for CSARVGPYEQYF.

This clonotype is labeled hyperexpanded. This rearrangement joins TRBV6-5 to TRBJ2-7, with 7 bases that match TRBD1. The germline CDR1 and CDR2 sequences are MNHEY and SVGAGI. The CDR3 is 13 amino acids. V lost 0 bases and J lost 4; bases outside the gene matches: 0. CDR3 amino acids: CASSYSTGYEQYF. The DNA of the CDR3 is TGTGCCAGCAGTTACTCGACAGGGTACGAGCAGTACTTC.

This clonotype was seen repeatedly, ten times or more. This chain uses TRBV6-1 with TRBJ2-3, with 7 positions matching TRBD1. This CDR3 spans 15 amino acids. CDR1 is MNHNS, CDR2 SASEGT, per germline. J lost 0 bases, V lost 4 bases, and 4 bases had no gene match. The CDR3 DNA follows: TGTGCCAGCAGTGGAGGGACAGCTAGCACAGATACGCAGTATTTT. Translating gives CASSGGTASTDTQYF.

The sample holds many counts of this clonotype. This chain joins TRBV2 and TRBJ2-5, with TRBD2 matching over 8 bases. The CDR3 runs to 14 residues. Germline V gives CDR1 SNHLY, CDR2 FYNNEI. The V segment lost 6 bases and the J segment 6 bases; nucleotides outside the gene matches: 9. This CDR3 is CASSQGTSLQTQYF. The CDR3 DNA is TGTGCCAGCAGCCAAGGGACTAGTTTGCAGACCCAGTACTTC.

In its sample, this clonotype was seen many times. The gene calls are TRBV6-1 and TRBJ1-1; 9 bases are shared with TRBD1. The CDR3 consists of 16 residues. CDR1 and CDR2 from the germline V gene are MNHNS and SASEGT. Trimming cost V 6 bases and J 4 bases; bases outside gene matches: 12. As DNA, the CDR3 is TGTGCCAGCAGCGTATCCGGGACAGGGTTGTTCACTGAAGCTTTCTTT. It specifies CASSVSGTGLFTEAFF.

The chain is built from TRBV14 and TRBJ2-2; tentatively, D is TRBD1 (6 bases). V lost 4 bases and J 3 bases, leaving 15 bases between the germline ends. CDR3 length: 16 amino acids. Germline values: CDR1 SGHDN, CDR2 FVKESK. The CDR3 DNA sequence: TGTGCCAGCAGCCTCGGACAGAGAGTATACACCGGGGAGCTGTTTTTT. This gives the protein CASSLGQRVYTGELFF. Using reference TRBV14 and TRBJ2-2 for the parts outside the CDR3, the full variable domain is EAGVTQFPSHSVIEKGQTVTLRCDPISGHDNLYWYRRVMGKEIKFLLHFVKESKQDESGMPNNRFLAERTGGTYSTLKVQPAELEDSGVYFCASSLGQRVYTGELFFGEGSRLTVL.

This clonotype has ten or more counts. The chain has TRBV29-1 and TRBJ1-6; perhaps TRBD1 as D (5 bases). CDR3 length: 12 residues. Germline values: CDR1 SQVTM, CDR2 ANQGSEA. Trimming shortened V by 6 bases and J by 7 bases, and 10 bases separated the two germline ends. The CDR3 loop is CSVGGGNSPLHF. The CDR3, as DNA: TGCAGCGTGGGGGGGGGAAATTCACCCCTCCACTTT.

This clonotype has a count of ten or more. The chain couples TRBV3-1 to TRBJ2-2; no reliable D call. V was pared by 2 bases and J by 1 base, with 5 bases between. Germline V CDR1 and CDR2: LGHDT, YNNKEL (reference sequence). This CDR3 region has 14 residues. DNA for the CDR3: TGTGCCAGCAGCCAATCAGGGAACACCGGGGAGCTGTTTTTT. It specifies CASSQSGNTGELFF.

Many counts were recorded for this clonotype. This chain uses TRBV20-1 with TRBJ1-1, with a possible D match to TRBD1 (6 bases). V lost 7 bases, J lost 2 bases, and 17 bases lay in between. The germline V gene has CDR1 DFQATT and CDR2 SNEGSKA (reference sequence). CDR3 length: 14 amino acids. CDR3 amino acids: CSVFEPGQNTEAFF. The CDR3 DNA reads TGCAGTGTCTTCGAACCGGGACAAAACACTGAAGCTTTCTTT.

The chain combines TRBV19 with TRBJ1-5; D is ambiguous. Trimming cost V 5 bases and J 0 bases, with 11 bases left between them. Germline CDR1 reads LNHDA; CDR2 reads SQIVND (reference sequence). CDR3 length equals 15 residues. The CDR3 loop reads CASSARRISNQPQHF. CDR3 DNA sequence: TGTGCCAGTAGTGCCAGACGGATTAGCAATCAGCCCCAGCATTTT.

A few counts support this clonotype. The rearrangement uses TRBV10-1 and TRBJ2-3; 7 bases are a match to TRBD1. The length of the CDR3 is 16 residues. CDR1 is WNHNN and CDR2 is SYGVQD in the germline V gene (reference sequence). After removal of 7 bases from V and 1 base from J, the junction contained 11 bases not matched to a gene. The CDR3 nucleotides are TGCGCCAGCACCCCTCTCAGGGGGTCGGGCACAGATACGCAGTATTTT. This gives the protein CASTPLRGSGTDTQYF.

This clonotype was detected ten times or more. V usage is TRBV6-1 and J usage is TRBJ1-1, with D maybe TRBD1 (5 bases). The CDR3 loop spans 18 amino acids. V was trimmed by 2 bases and J by 1 base, leaving 20 bases between them. Germline CDR1 and CDR2: MNHNS and SASEGT. The DNA for the CDR3 is TGTGCCAGCAGTGAATTTGTGGTGGTGGGGGGAACGAACACTGAAGCTTTCTTT. Protein sequence: CASSEFVVVGGTNTEAFF.

The V and J genes are TRBV5-1 and TRBJ1-4, with 7 nucleotides matching TRBD1. V was clipped by 2 bases and J by 3 bases; unmatched bases: 4. The CDR3 runs to 15 residues. Germline V gene data show CDR1 as SGHRS and CDR2 as YFSETQ. CDR3 sequence (DNA): TGCGCCAGCAGCTTAGGGGGCGTCGCTAATGAAAAACTGTTTTTT. Translation gives CASSLGGVANEKLFF.

This clonotype has at least ten counts. The rearrangement uses TRBV5-1 and TRBJ2-5, with 11 bases matching TRBD1. Trimming cost V 1 base and J 5 bases; bases outside gene matches: 4. CDR1 and CDR2 from the germline V gene are SGHRS and YFSETQ. The CDR3 has 15 amino acids. DNA of the CDR3: TGCGCCAGCAGCTTGTGGACAGGGGGCAGGGAGACCCAGTACTTC. Its translation: CASSLWTGGRETQYF.

CDR3 sequence: CASSEGWSGKIGANVQYF. CDR3 DNA: TGTGCCAGCAGTGAAGGTTGGTCCGGGAAGATAGGAGCTAACGTCCAGTACTTC. This chain connects TRBV25-1 to TRBJ2-5; D is possibly TRBD2 (5 bases). The V and J ends lost 2 bases and 10 bases respectively, with 29 bases between them. CDR3 size: 18 residues. CDR1 MGHDK and CDR2 SYGVNS come from the germline V gene. Full variable domain (missing parts from reference TRBV25-1 and TRBJ2-5): EADIYQTPRYLVIGTGKKITLECSQTMGHDKMYWYQQDPGMELHLIHYSYGVNSTEKGDLSSESTVSRIRTEHFPLTLESARPSHTSQYLCASSEGWSGKIGANVQYFGPGTRLLVL.

V is TRBV6-6 and J is TRBJ1-4; perhaps TRBD1 as D (5 bases). Trimming took 6 bases from V and 8 from J, leaving 16 bases between them. Germline loops: CDR1 MNHNY, CDR2 SVGAGI (reference sequence). CDR3 length equals 14 residues. Here the CDR3 reads CASSLRQGLEKLFF. Here the CDR3 DNA reads TGTGCCAGCAGCCTTCGTCAGGGTTTGGAAAAACTGTTTTTT.